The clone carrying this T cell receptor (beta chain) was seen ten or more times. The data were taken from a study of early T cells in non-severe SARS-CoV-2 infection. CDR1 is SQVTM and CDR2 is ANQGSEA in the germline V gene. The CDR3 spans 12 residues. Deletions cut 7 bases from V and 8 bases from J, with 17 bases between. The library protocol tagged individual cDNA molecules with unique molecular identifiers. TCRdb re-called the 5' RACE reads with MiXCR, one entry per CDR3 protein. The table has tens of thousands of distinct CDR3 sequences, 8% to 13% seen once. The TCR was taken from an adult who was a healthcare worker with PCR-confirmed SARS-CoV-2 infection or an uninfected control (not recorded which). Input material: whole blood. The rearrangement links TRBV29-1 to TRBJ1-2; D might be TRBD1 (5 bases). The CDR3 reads CSGGQGNSGYTF. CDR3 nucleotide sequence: TGCAGCGGTGGACAAGGCAATAGCGGCTACACCTTC.